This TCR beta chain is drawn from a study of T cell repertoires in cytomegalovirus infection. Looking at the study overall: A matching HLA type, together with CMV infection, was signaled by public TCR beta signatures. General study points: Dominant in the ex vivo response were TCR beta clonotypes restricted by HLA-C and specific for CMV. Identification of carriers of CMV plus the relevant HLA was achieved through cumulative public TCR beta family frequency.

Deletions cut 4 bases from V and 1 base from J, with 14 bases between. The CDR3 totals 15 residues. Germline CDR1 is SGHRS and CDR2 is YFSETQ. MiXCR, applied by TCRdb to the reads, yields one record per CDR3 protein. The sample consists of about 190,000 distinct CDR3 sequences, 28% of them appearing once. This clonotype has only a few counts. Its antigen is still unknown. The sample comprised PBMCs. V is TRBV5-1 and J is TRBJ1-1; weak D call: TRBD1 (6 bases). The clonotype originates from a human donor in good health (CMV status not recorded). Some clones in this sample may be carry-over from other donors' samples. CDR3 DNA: TGCGCCAGCAGCAGAGAAACAGGGAGGAACACTGAAGCTTTCTTT. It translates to CASSRETGRNTEAFF.